Shown below are 10 T cell receptor beta chains from a single sample sequenced in a study of beta chain features in type 1 diabetes. Findings and caveats of the study: Moderately but significantly shorter TCRB CDR3s were found in Type 1 diabetes patients in all four CD4+ subsets.

For these TCRs, the target antigens are not known. The entirety of the isolated RNA underwent reverse transcription, so expressed TCRB transcripts were sequenced. The method was immunoSEQ multiplex PCR; TCRdb's version includes in-frame clones alone and lacks a portion of them. The table has about 120,000 clones, around 15% seen once. Sample: central memory CD4+ T cells from blood. The receptor source for this set is a man younger than 30 with type 1 diabetes.

The V and J genes are TRBV6-5 and TRBJ1-5; 7 bases are a match to TRBD1. V dropped 5 bases and J dropped 7; count of bases not matched to a gene: 8. This CDR3 contains 14 residues. Germline assignment: CDR1 MNHEY and CDR2 SVGAGI. In DNA, the CDR3 is TGTGCCAGCAGTGACAGGGAAGGTGCCCAGCCCCAGCATTTT. Translated: CASSDREGAQPQHF.

The J gene is TRBJ1-1, the V gene TRBV5-1; 7 nucleotides line up with TRBD1. CDR1 and CDR2 from the germline V gene are SGHRS and YFSETQ. This CDR3 region has 15 residues. With 6 bases clipped from V and 5 bases from J, the junction kept 13 bases outside the gene matches. CDR3 bases: TGCGCCAGCACCCTTGGAGGGGGCGAGTGGACTGAAGCTTTCTTT. Amino acid sequence: CASTLGGGEWTEAFF. Full variable domain (missing parts from reference TRBV5-1 and TRBJ1-1): KAGVTQTPRYLIKTRGQQVTLSCSPISGHRSVSWYQQTPGQGLQFLFEYFSETQRNKGNFPGRFSGRQFSNSRSEMNVSTLELGDSALYLCASTLGGGEWTEAFFGQGTRLTVV.

The J gene is TRBJ2-7, the V gene TRBV5-4; D possibly corresponds to TRBD1 (5 bases). Germline V gene lookup returns CDR1 SGHNT and CDR2 YYREEE (reference sequence). The CDR3 spans 13 residues. Deletions cut 1 base from V and 6 bases from J, with 11 bases between. Here the CDR3 reads CASSLTFQGEQYF. For the CDR3, the DNA is TGTGCCAGCAGCTTGACATTTCAGGGCGAGCAGTACTTC.

In its sample, this clone was seen a few times. The J gene is TRBJ1-1, the V gene TRBV7-3; no clear D gene. Trimming removed 2 bases from V and 1 base from J, with 5 bases in between. The CDR3 has 13 amino acids. Germline CDR1 and CDR2: SGHTA and FQGTGA. The CDR3 DNA is TGTGCCAGCAGCTTACACCAGAACACTGAAGCTTTCTTT. Protein: CASSLHQNTEAFF.

The V gene is TRBV10-2, the J gene TRBJ2-7; possibly TRBD1 for D (5 bases). V lost 5 bases and J lost 2, with 13 bases in between. The CDR3 consists of 14 residues. Germline CDR1 and CDR2: WSHSY and SAAADI. The CDR3 spells CASSRQLDAYEQYF. In nucleotides, the CDR3 is TGCGCCAGCAGTCGACAGCTCGATGCCTACGAGCAGTACTTC.

This clone was seen a handful of times. This chain joins TRBV30 and TRBJ2-7; D gene uncertain. V dropped 4 bases and J dropped 0 bases, with 10 bases sitting between them. The CDR3 consists of 13 residues. Looked up from germline, CDR1 is GTSNPN and CDR2 is SVGIG (reference sequence). The CDR3: CAWTPRTSYEQYF. The CDR3 coding sequence is TGTGCCTGGACTCCCCGGACCTCCTACGAGCAGTACTTC.

J is TRBJ2-5 and V is TRBV28; no reliable D call. With 4 bases removed from V and 1 base from J, the gap between germline ends came to 7 bases. Germline V CDR1 and CDR2: MDHEN, SYDVKM. The CDR3 covers 13 residues. CDR3 in amino acids: CASSSSFQETQYF. CDR3 bases: TGTGCCAGCAGTTCCAGCTTCCAAGAGACCCAGTACTTC.

This clone was counted between two and nine times. The rearrangement uses TRBV4-3 and TRBJ2-7, with D possibly being TRBD1 (5 bases). Germline loops: CDR1 LGHNA, CDR2 YSLEER. The CDR3 loop spans 13 amino acids. Between the trimmed V and J ends, which lost 4 bases and 6 bases, there was a span of 13 bases. The CDR3 protein is CASSLQGFGEQYF. The DNA for the CDR3 is TGCGCCAGCAGCCTCCAGGGATTTGGCGAGCAGTACTTC.

This rearrangement joins TRBV6-1 to TRBJ2-7; 7 bases agree with TRBD1. This CDR3 is 14 amino acids long. Germline CDR1 is MNHNS and CDR2 is SASEGT. The V and J ends lost 7 bases and 0 bases, in that order; junction bases with no gene match: 6. CDR3 in DNA: TGTGCCAGCATCATGGACAGGAGCTCCTACGAGCAGTACTTC. It yields the protein CASIMDRSSYEQYF.

For the CDR3, the DNA is TGTGCCAGCGTCAGCAGGGCTTACAATGAGCAGTTCTTC. The encoded protein is CASVSRAYNEQFF. The J gene is TRBJ2-1, the V gene TRBV28; D might be TRBD1 (5 bases). Germline assignment: CDR1 MDHEN and CDR2 SYDVKM. This CDR3 spans 13 amino acids. Trimming took 8 bases from V and 4 from J, leaving 12 bases between them.